The source of this TCR beta chain is a study of cytomegalovirus exposure and HLA in healthy donors. Study-level points and caveats: Excluded were some V segments that proved indistinguishable, including TRBV6-2 and TRBV6-3. Three chains tied to CMV proved CMV antigen-specific in vitro. For TCR beta chains, V- and J-gene trimming was later linked to a missense DCLRE1C variant. In an earlier analysis, most TCR beta V segments were productive about 87% or about 30% of the time.

Use of 60 Vbeta and 13 Jbeta primers characterized the PCR. Some clones are missing from TCRdb's copy, which holds only in-frame ones; the method was immunoSEQ multiplex PCR. The data show roughly 200,000 clones, 65% to 90% seen once. With V trimmed by 3 bases and J by 9 bases, 11 bases remained unmatched. In germline, CDR1 is SGHRS, CDR2 YFSETQ. The CDR3 sequence is 14 residues long. Remarks on this clone: Its antigen is currently unknown.

The specimen sequenced was PBMCs. The receptor was derived from a woman aged 45-60 years in good health and CMV-seronegative. The rearrangement uses TRBV5-1 and TRBJ2-5; 7 nucleotides match TRBD2. The CDR3 DNA reads as TGCGCCAGCAGCTCCTTGGGGGGGACGTTGGCCCAGTACTTC. This encodes CASSSLGGTLAQYF.